The 4 T cell receptor beta chains below all came from one sample that was sequenced in a study of control samples from healthy donors and cancer patients. TCRdb's copy holds only in-frame clones and misses some; the assay was immunoSEQ multiplex PCR. The sample lists some 150,000 clones, roughly nine tenths occurring once. The source material was blood. These receptors were obtained from a man aged 18 to 30 in good health.

This clone was picked up one time. The CDR3 reads CATSDSRGQGAPGELFF. CDR3 sequence (DNA): TGTGCCACCAGTGACTCCCGGGGACAGGGGGCTCCCGGGGAGCTGTTTTTT. The chain is built from TRBV24-1 and TRBJ2-2; 12 bases align to TRBD1. The CDR3 loop spans 17 amino acids. Trimming took 4 bases from V and 6 from J; bases not matched to a gene: 8. The germline gives CDR1 KGHDR, CDR2 SFDVKD.

To note about this clone: In the same sample, other DNA sequences code for this CDR3. The V gene is TRBV18, the J gene TRBJ2-2; unclear D gene. The length of the CDR3 is 13 residues. The germline V gene encodes CDR1 KGHSH and CDR2 LQKENI. V was trimmed by 3 bases and J by 3 bases, leaving 5 bases between them. The DNA of the CDR3 is TGTGCCAGCTCACCTCTGGACACCGGGGAGCTGTTTTTT. The encoded protein is CASSPLDTGELFF.

The rearrangement joins TRBV7-2 to TRBJ2-3; 12 bases map to TRBD2. Unmatched junction bases numbered 7, after V lost 2 bases and J lost 4 bases. This CDR3 comprises 17 residues. Germline V gene data show CDR1 as SGHTA and CDR2 as FQGNSA. CDR3 nucleotides: TGTGCCAGCAGCTTACTAGCGGGGGGGCTGGTCTCAGATACGCAGTATTTT. As protein: CASSLLAGGLVSDTQYF.

The chain uses TRBV19 and TRBJ1-5; D not resolved. From germline, CDR1 is LNHDA and CDR2 SQIVND (reference sequence). The V gene lost 6 bases and the J gene lost 3 bases, with 15 bases spanning the gap. This CDR3 spans 15 amino acids. CDR3 residues: CASSPTPRLNQPQHF. Written as DNA, the CDR3 is TGTGCCAGTAGCCCAACGCCCAGACTCAATCAGCCCCAGCATTTT.